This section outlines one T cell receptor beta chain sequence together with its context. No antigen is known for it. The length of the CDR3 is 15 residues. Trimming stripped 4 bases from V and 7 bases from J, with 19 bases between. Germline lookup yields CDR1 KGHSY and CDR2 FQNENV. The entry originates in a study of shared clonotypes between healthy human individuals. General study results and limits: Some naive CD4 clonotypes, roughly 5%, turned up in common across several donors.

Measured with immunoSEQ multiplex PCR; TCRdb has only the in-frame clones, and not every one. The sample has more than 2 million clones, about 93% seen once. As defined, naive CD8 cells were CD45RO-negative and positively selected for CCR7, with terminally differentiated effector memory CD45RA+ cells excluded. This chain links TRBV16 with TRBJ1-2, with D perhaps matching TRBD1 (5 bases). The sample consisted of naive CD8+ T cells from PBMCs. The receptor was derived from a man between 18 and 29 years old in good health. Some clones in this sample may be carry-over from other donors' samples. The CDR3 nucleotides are TGTGCCAGCAGCCCTACGACAGTCTCAAGACCTGGCTACACCTTC. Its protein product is CASSPTTVSRPGYTF. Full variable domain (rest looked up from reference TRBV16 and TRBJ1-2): GEEVAQTPKHLVRGEGQKAKLYCAPIKGHSYVFWYQQVLKNEFKFLISFQNENVFDETGMPKERFSAKCLPNSPCSLEIQATKLEDSAVYFCASSPTTVSRPGYTFGSGTRLTVV.